This is a list of T cell receptor beta chains from one sample in a study of blood T cells in healthy people across ages. TCRdb processed the 5' RACE reads anew with MiXCR; each CDR3 protein has one entry. The sample lists about 800,000 distinct CDR3 sequences; 20% to 25% were seen once. The sample was also linked to a second study, of T cells of mothers and their children.

The sequenced sample was blood. These receptors came from a boy between 10 and 17 years old in good health. Each CDR3 is given with its conserved first and last residue. Each record gives: V gene, J gene, clone size, D gene, CDR3 protein, CDR3 DNA. A D gene is named only where the DNA matches it firmly. Only some rows state a clone size, as once, few, many or a class for expanded clones.

v_gene: TRBV13
j_gene: TRBJ2-1
abundance: -
d_gene: TRBD2
CDR3aa: CASSFPGTSLYNEQFF
CDR3nt: TGTGCCAGCAGCTTCCCCGGGACTAGCCTATACAATGAGCAGTTCTTC

v_gene: TRBV5-1
j_gene: TRBJ1-1
abundance: -
d_gene: TRBD1
CDR3aa: CASSATGGMRTEAFF
CDR3nt: TGCGCCAGCAGCGCAACAGGGGGCATGAGAACTGAAGCTTTCTTT

v_gene: TRBV4-1
j_gene: TRBJ2-7
abundance: few
d_gene: -
CDR3aa: CASSQDLGLEQYF
CDR3nt: TGCGCCAGCAGCCAAGACCTGGGTCTCGAGCAGTACTTC

v_gene: TRBV5-1
j_gene: TRBJ2-1
abundance: -
d_gene: -
CDR3aa: CASSLGYLGGLYNEQFF
CDR3nt: TGCGCCAGCAGCTTAGGATACCTGGGGGGCCTATACAATGAGCAGTTCTTC

v_gene: TRBV6-5
j_gene: TRBJ2-7
abundance: -
d_gene: TRBD1
CDR3aa: CASIGQESYEQYF
CDR3nt: TGTGCCAGCATCGGACAGGAAAGTTACGAGCAGTACTTC

v_gene: TRBV5-1
j_gene: TRBJ2-5
abundance: few
d_gene: -
CDR3aa: CASSLEFEPQYF
CDR3nt: TGCGCCAGCAGCTTGGAGTTCGAGCCCCAGTACTTC

v_gene: TRBV4-3
j_gene: TRBJ1-2
abundance: -
d_gene: -
CDR3aa: CASSQDKAPPWLRAF
CDR3nt: TGCGCCAGCAGCCAGGACAAGGCCCCTCCATGGCTTAGGGCCTTC

v_gene: TRBV7-6
j_gene: TRBJ2-1
abundance: -
d_gene: TRBD2
CDR3aa: CASSLTFSGKNNEQFF
CDR3nt: TGTGCCAGCAGCTTAACTTTTAGCGGGAAGAACAATGAGCAGTTCTTC

v_gene: TRBV29-1
j_gene: TRBJ2-3
abundance: few
d_gene: -
CDR3aa: CSVDMPAGAATDTQYF
CDR3nt: TGCAGCGTTGATATGCCGGCAGGCGCGGCCACAGATACGCAGTATTTT

v_gene: TRBV5-1
j_gene: TRBJ2-7
abundance: -
d_gene: -
CDR3aa: CASRRAGSVPTIQYF
CDR3nt: TGCGCCAGCAGGCGGGCAGGCTCCGTTCCTACGATCCAGTACTTC

v_gene: TRBV7-3
j_gene: TRBJ2-1
abundance: few
d_gene: -
CDR3aa: CASSYQPSYSYDEQFF
CDR3nt: TGTGCCAGCAGCTATCAACCTTCCTACTCCTACGATGAGCAGTTCTTC

v_gene: TRBV9
j_gene: TRBJ1-2
abundance: once
d_gene: TRBD1
CDR3aa: CASSDDRAPYGYTF
CDR3nt: TGTGCCAGCAGCGACGACAGGGCTCCCTATGGCTACACCTTC

v_gene: TRBV7-9
j_gene: TRBJ2-2
abundance: -
d_gene: -
CDR3aa: CASPGGPNTGELFF
CDR3nt: TGTGCCAGCCCGGGGGGCCCGAACACCGGGGAGCTGTTTTTT

v_gene: TRBV5-1
j_gene: TRBJ2-1
abundance: -
d_gene: TRBD2
CDR3aa: CASSLGLSGAIYNEQFF
CDR3nt: TGCGCCAGCAGCCTAGGTCTTAGCGGGGCAATCTACAATGAGCAGTTCTTC

v_gene: TRBV5-6
j_gene: TRBJ2-3
abundance: -
d_gene: -
CDR3aa: CASSTSRVDTQYF
CDR3nt: TGTGCCAGCAGCACGTCTAGGGTAGATACGCAGTATTTT

v_gene: TRBV7-9
j_gene: TRBJ2-5
abundance: -
d_gene: -
CDR3aa: CASSLVGAQETQYF
CDR3nt: TGTGCCAGCAGCTTAGTAGGGGCCCAAGAGACCCAGTACTTC

v_gene: TRBV7-9
j_gene: TRBJ2-3
abundance: few
d_gene: -
CDR3aa: CASTDLRSGSTDTQYF
CDR3nt: TGTGCCAGCACCGACTTAAGGTCCGGTAGCACAGATACGCAGTATTTT

v_gene: TRBV24-1
j_gene: TRBJ2-1
abundance: few
d_gene: TRBD1
CDR3aa: CATSDWRQGRNEQFF
CDR3nt: TGTGCCACCAGTGATTGGAGACAGGGTAGGAATGAGCAGTTCTTC

v_gene: TRBV6-2/TRBV6-3
j_gene: TRBJ2-7
abundance: -
d_gene: -
CDR3aa: CASSYLYNRDDEQYF
CDR3nt: TGTGCCAGCAGTTACCTATACAACAGGGATGACGAGCAGTACTTC

v_gene: TRBV6-6
j_gene: TRBJ2-3
abundance: once
d_gene: -
CDR3aa: CTSSSSAYTGTQYF
CDR3nt: TGTACCAGCAGTTCTAGCGCATACACAGGTACGCAGTATTTT

v_gene: TRBV20-1
j_gene: TRBJ2-3
abundance: few
d_gene: -
CDR3aa: CSAALNDVVLVGGRVGGQYF
CDR3nt: TGCAGTGCTGCCCTTAACGATGTAGTATTGGTGGGAGGCCGCGTGGGGGGGCAGTATTTT

v_gene: TRBV7-2
j_gene: TRBJ1-2
abundance: -
d_gene: TRBD1
CDR3aa: CASSLLGTGGMGYTF
CDR3nt: TGTGCCAGCAGCTTATTGGGCACAGGGGGAATGGGCTACACCTTC

v_gene: TRBV7-6
j_gene: TRBJ2-7
abundance: few
d_gene: -
CDR3aa: CASSDAGTVISEQYF
CDR3nt: TGTGCCAGCAGCGATGCCGGGACGGTAATATCCGAGCAGTACTTC

v_gene: TRBV7-9
j_gene: TRBJ1-4
abundance: -
d_gene: TRBD1
CDR3aa: CASSFTGTGGSKEKLFF
CDR3nt: TGTGCCAGCAGCTTTACCGGGACAGGGGGATCTAAAGAAAAACTGTTTTTT

v_gene: TRBV15
j_gene: TRBJ2-7
abundance: few
d_gene: TRBD1
CDR3aa: CATSREPGTGYEQYF
CDR3nt: TGTGCCACCAGCAGAGAACCCGGGACAGGCTACGAGCAGTACTTC

v_gene: TRBV9
j_gene: TRBJ2-2
abundance: -
d_gene: TRBD2
CDR3aa: CASSPRASGGNTGELFF
CDR3nt: TGTGCCAGCAGCCCTAGGGCTAGCGGGGGGAACACCGGGGAGCTGTTTTTT

v_gene: TRBV7-9
j_gene: TRBJ2-1
abundance: -
d_gene: -
CDR3aa: CASSLVGAGEQFF
CDR3nt: TGTGCCAGCAGCTTAGTAGGGGCCGGTGAGCAGTTCTTC

v_gene: TRBV6-6
j_gene: TRBJ2-4
abundance: -
d_gene: -
CDR3aa: CASSYPGDSKNIQYF
CDR3nt: TGTGCCAGCAGTTACCCAGGGGATTCCAAAAACATTCAGTACTTC

v_gene: TRBV5-1
j_gene: TRBJ2-7
abundance: -
d_gene: -
CDR3aa: CASSPKTDSEQYF
CDR3nt: TGCGCCAGCAGCCCCAAGACGGATTCGGAGCAGTACTTC

v_gene: TRBV7-2
j_gene: TRBJ2-7
abundance: -
d_gene: TRBD1
CDR3aa: CASSLGSGTGEVEQYF
CDR3nt: TGTGCCAGCAGCTTAGGGTCCGGGACAGGGGAGGTCGAGCAGTACTTC

v_gene: TRBV20-1
j_gene: TRBJ2-7
abundance: few
d_gene: -
CDR3aa: CSGTGGSEQYF
CDR3nt: TGCAGTGGGACTGGGGGGTCCGAGCAGTACTTC

v_gene: TRBV10-3
j_gene: TRBJ1-1
abundance: -
d_gene: TRBD1
CDR3aa: CAIGQGAGTEAFF
CDR3nt: TGTGCCATCGGACAGGGGGCTGGGACTGAAGCTTTCTTT

v_gene: TRBV29-1
j_gene: TRBJ2-7
abundance: -
d_gene: TRBD1
CDR3aa: CSVESRTGIREQYF
CDR3nt: TGCAGCGTTGAGAGTCGGACAGGGATCCGCGAGCAGTACTTC

v_gene: TRBV27
j_gene: TRBJ1-2
abundance: -
d_gene: -
CDR3aa: CASSLTAPPLGGYTF
CDR3nt: TGTGCCAGCAGTTTGACAGCCCCGCCCTTGGGGGGCTACACCTTC

v_gene: TRBV9
j_gene: TRBJ2-7
abundance: few
d_gene: -
CDR3aa: CASSVRGPPYEQYF
CDR3nt: TGTGCCAGCAGCGTACGGGGACCGCCCTACGAGCAGTACTTC

v_gene: TRBV7-2
j_gene: TRBJ2-1
abundance: -
d_gene: -
CDR3aa: CASSQARVPYNEQFF
CDR3nt: TGTGCCAGCAGCCAAGCGAGAGTCCCCTACAATGAGCAGTTCTTC

v_gene: TRBV20-1
j_gene: TRBJ1-6
abundance: few
d_gene: -
CDR3aa: CSARDLIVQGDSPLHF
CDR3nt: TGCAGTGCTAGAGATCTAATAGTACAGGGAGACTCACCCCTCCACTTT

v_gene: TRBV7-9
j_gene: TRBJ2-4
abundance: few
d_gene: TRBD1
CDR3aa: CASSPGQDQNIQYF
CDR3nt: TGTGCCAGCAGCCCCGGACAGGACCAAAACATTCAGTACTTC

v_gene: TRBV7-2
j_gene: TRBJ2-4
abundance: few
d_gene: TRBD1
CDR3aa: CASSPTGKKNIQYF
CDR3nt: TGTGCCAGCAGCCCGACAGGGAAAAAAAACATTCAGTACTTC

v_gene: TRBV7-9
j_gene: TRBJ1-2
abundance: few
d_gene: -
CDR3aa: CASSFPGTNYGYTF
CDR3nt: TGTGCCAGCAGCTTCCCAGGGACTAACTATGGCTACACCTTC

v_gene: TRBV28
j_gene: TRBJ2-5
abundance: -
d_gene: -
CDR3aa: CASRSGDADQETQYF
CDR3nt: TGTGCCAGCAGATCAGGGGACGCTGACCAAGAGACCCAGTACTTC

v_gene: TRBV7-9
j_gene: TRBJ1-1
abundance: few
d_gene: -
CDR3aa: CASSARGHSNTEAFF
CDR3nt: TGTGCCAGCAGCGCCCGTGGGCACTCCAACACTGAAGCTTTCTTT

v_gene: TRBV7-2
j_gene: TRBJ2-7
abundance: few
d_gene: TRBD2
CDR3aa: CASSLQTSGNHEQYF
CDR3nt: TGTGCCAGCAGCCTGCAGACTAGCGGGAACCACGAGCAGTACTTC

v_gene: TRBV2
j_gene: TRBJ2-5
abundance: few
d_gene: TRBD1
CDR3aa: CASEGQGAKTQYF
CDR3nt: TGTGCCAGCGAGGGACAGGGGGCAAAGACCCAGTACTTC

v_gene: TRBV20-1
j_gene: TRBJ1-1
abundance: few
d_gene: TRBD1
CDR3aa: CSARDSRGLNTEAFF
CDR3nt: TGCAGTGCTAGAGATAGCAGGGGGCTTAACACTGAAGCTTTCTTT

v_gene: TRBV7-2
j_gene: TRBJ2-2
abundance: -
d_gene: TRBD2
CDR3aa: CASSLAIGGAGELFF
CDR3nt: TGTGCCAGCAGCTTAGCAATCGGGGGGGCCGGGGAGCTGTTTTTT

v_gene: TRBV20-1
j_gene: TRBJ2-7
abundance: -
d_gene: TRBD1
CDR3aa: CSATRDSESYEQYF
CDR3nt: TGCAGTGCTACCCGGGACAGCGAATCCTACGAGCAGTACTTC

v_gene: TRBV7-8
j_gene: TRBJ2-7
abundance: -
d_gene: -
CDR3aa: CASSLGAGESYEQYF
CDR3nt: TGTGCCAGCAGCTTAGGCGCTGGCGAGTCCTACGAGCAGTACTTC

v_gene: TRBV7-8
j_gene: TRBJ2-1
abundance: -
d_gene: -
CDR3aa: CASSFVMGLGVFDNEQFF
CDR3nt: TGTGCCAGCAGCTTCGTTATGGGATTAGGGGTTTTTGACAATGAGCAGTTCTTC

v_gene: TRBV29-1
j_gene: TRBJ2-3
abundance: many
d_gene: -
CDR3aa: CSGKRDTQYF
CDR3nt: TGCAGCGGGAAGAGAGATACGCAGTATTTT

v_gene: TRBV7-2
j_gene: TRBJ2-3
abundance: few
d_gene: -
CDR3aa: CASSLLTKASSTDTQYF
CDR3nt: TGTGCCAGCAGCTTACTAACAAAGGCGTCTAGCACAGATACGCAGTATTTT

v_gene: TRBV28
j_gene: TRBJ2-7
abundance: -
d_gene: TRBD2
CDR3aa: CASSVSGRASYEQYF
CDR3nt: TGTGCCAGCAGTGTTAGCGGGAGAGCTTCCTACGAGCAGTACTTC

v_gene: TRBV10-3
j_gene: TRBJ1-1
abundance: -
d_gene: TRBD1
CDR3aa: CAISGIQGAGVNTEAFF
CDR3nt: TGTGCCATCAGTGGAATACAGGGGGCTGGTGTGAACACTGAAGCTTTCTTT

v_gene: TRBV7-2
j_gene: TRBJ2-3
abundance: many
d_gene: -
CDR3aa: CASSPGLSTDTQYF
CDR3nt: TGCGCCAGCAGCCCTGGACTATCGACAGATACGCAGTATTTT

v_gene: TRBV6-2/TRBV6-3
j_gene: TRBJ2-5
abundance: many
d_gene: TRBD1
CDR3aa: CASRTGAGETQYF
CDR3nt: TGTGCCAGCAGGACAGGGGCGGGGGAGACCCAGTACTTC